This TCR beta chain was sequenced during a study of tumor and adjacent non-tumor tissue in lung cancer (dated 2018 in TCRdb). Study-level background: Patients with adenocarcinoma (approximately 12), squamous cell carcinoma (2) and small cell lung cancer (1) were included in the cohort. Ages among the approximately 15 patients ranged from roughly 31 to 80 years, there were roughly ten men and 5 women, and disease was at TNM stage I to III. In total, sequencing yielded over 95 million productive TCRbeta reads, which works out to an average of around 4.2 million reads per sample. Bulk TCRbeta repertoires were compared between lung tumor tissue and matched distant non-tumor lung tissue obtained from 15 lung cancer patients. For each patient, one tumor sample and one normal lung sample were taken, giving approximately 33 paired specimens that underwent TCRbeta CDR3 sequencing. Results the study describes overall, beyond this receptor: The top 100 clones accounted for a significantly larger cumulative portion of the repertoire in normal lung than in tumor tissue. TCR diversity (inverse Simpson) was significantly higher in tumor than in normal lung tissue (roughly 430 vs 170, P = 0.0075, Mann-Whitney U test). Only about 15 patients were in the cohort, and the authors stated that larger samples and more detailed clinical data are needed. TCR diversity was significantly higher in younger patients, and higher tumor TCR diversity was associated with shorter overall and disease-free survival. Because peripheral blood was not sequenced, the blood TCRbeta repertoires of the lung cancer patients in the study went unexamined. Neither the sequencing platform nor unique molecular identifiers are mentioned in the methods.

The library was made by multiplex PCR. For sequencing, an Illumina HiSeq 2500 was employed. TCRbeta libraries were constructed through three rounds of nested PCR with primers (Table S4) according to protocols modified from ARM-PCR. Before sequencing, PCR products of 200-500 bp were excised from the gel and purified with the QIAquick gel extraction kit. As for the original processing: Trimmomatic was used to clean the reads, FLASH merged the cleaned reads into complete CDR3 sequences, and MiTCR assigned the sequences to V(D)J germline segments. Clonal diversity was calculated as the inverse Simpson's index using VDJtools. In-frame sequences lacking a premature stop codon were counted as productive reads. The public sequencing data were trimmed at Q25 with fastp and processed into clonotypes with MiXCR by TCRdb, which kept only in-frame beta chains. Identical CDR3 protein sequences are pooled into one entry, listed with their most common genes and DNA. The V and J calls follow TCRdb's processing rather than the paper's. This sample has roughly 220,000 distinct CDR3 sequences in its table, and less than 80% of those were observed once. Clones ranked in the top ten supply almost 25% of the sample.

Concerning this clonotype: The antigen it recognizes is unknown. The conserved final phenylalanine or tryptophan is absent from the CDR3, which likely points to a read error.

Bulk unsorted tissue served as the source for RNA extraction, and RNA quality was assessed using a NanoDrop ND-1000 and an Agilent 2100. All donors had newly diagnosed lung cancer, had not received prior chemotherapy, and were admitted for thoracic surgery in China between August and November 2014. Patients with previous radiotherapy or chemotherapy, or with another concurrent cancer, were excluded from the study. Pieces of surgical tissue measuring about 1-2.1 cm3 were kept in RNAlater solution and held at -80 degrees C until needed. The receptor was derived from a man aged 55 to 70 with non-small cell lung cancer. Sequencing was done on a sample of lung tumor tissue.

The CDR3 reads CASRLNRGRHTEAFL. In nucleotide form, the sequence is TGTGCCAGCAGGTTAAACAGGGGGCGCCACACTGAAGCTTTCCTT. The V and J genes are TRBV12-3 or TRBV12-4 and TRBJ1-1; a stretch of 9 junction bases matches TRBD1. The CDR3 is 15 amino acids in total, end residues counted. Only the CDR3 DNA stays, 45 bases, in frame from base 1. V loses 6 bases at its end and J loses 3 bases; junction bases beyond the gene matches: 8.